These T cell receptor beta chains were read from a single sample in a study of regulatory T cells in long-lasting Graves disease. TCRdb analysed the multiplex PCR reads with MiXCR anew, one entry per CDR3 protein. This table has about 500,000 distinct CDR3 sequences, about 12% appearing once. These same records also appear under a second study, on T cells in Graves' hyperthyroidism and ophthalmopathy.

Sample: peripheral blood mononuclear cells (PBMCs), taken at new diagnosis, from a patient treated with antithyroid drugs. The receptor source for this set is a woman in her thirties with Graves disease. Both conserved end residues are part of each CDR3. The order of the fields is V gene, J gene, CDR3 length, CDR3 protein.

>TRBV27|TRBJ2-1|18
CASSSLAGWGGSYNEQFF
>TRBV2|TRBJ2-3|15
CASSAGTGSTDTQYF
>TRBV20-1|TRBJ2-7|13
CSAKTSGSYEQYF
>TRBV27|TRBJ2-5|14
CASSLYPSQETQYF
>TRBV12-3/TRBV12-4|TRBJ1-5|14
CASSVRGINQPQHF
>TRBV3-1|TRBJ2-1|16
CASSQGIYRVGNEQFF
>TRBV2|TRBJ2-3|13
CASSVAGGDTQYF
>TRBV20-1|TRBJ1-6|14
CSAPDGPYNSPLHF
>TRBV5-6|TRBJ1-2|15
CASSPGAGRSNGYTF
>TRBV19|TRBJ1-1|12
CASADRHTEAFF
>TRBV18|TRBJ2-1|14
CASSPSGGYNEQFF
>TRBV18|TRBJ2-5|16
CASSPRFGQRQETQYF
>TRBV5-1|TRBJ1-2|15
CASSSQGLEDGGYTF
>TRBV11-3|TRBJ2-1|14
CASSSNGGYNEQFF
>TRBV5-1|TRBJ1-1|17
CASSLVGIPSGNTEAFF
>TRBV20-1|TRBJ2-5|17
CSARVLPLAGGGETQYF
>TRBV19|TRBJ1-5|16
CASSIAGGSRNQPQHF
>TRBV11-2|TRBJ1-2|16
CASSPLMADRNYGYTF
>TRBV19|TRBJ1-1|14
CASSVRNIGTEAFF
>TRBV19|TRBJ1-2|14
CASKGHPAVYGYTF
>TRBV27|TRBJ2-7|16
CASSLSHSGGVSEQYF
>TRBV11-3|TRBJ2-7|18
CASSSGLAGVGISYEQYF
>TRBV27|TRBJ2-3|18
CASSFVPSSGGRADTQYF
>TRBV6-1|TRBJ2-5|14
CASRLGGVGETQYF
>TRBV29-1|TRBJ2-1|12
CSVEQLGDEQLF
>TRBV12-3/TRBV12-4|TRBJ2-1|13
CASRPSVGDEQFF
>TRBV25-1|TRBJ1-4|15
CASSEWAATNEKLFF
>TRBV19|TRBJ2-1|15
CASKVSGGSYNEQFF
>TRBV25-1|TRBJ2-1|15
CASSNTGGIFNEQFF
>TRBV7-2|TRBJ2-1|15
CASSPVSGRYNEQFF
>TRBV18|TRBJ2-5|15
CASSPPGQRKETQYF
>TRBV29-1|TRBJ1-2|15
CSVEGTANKAYGYTF
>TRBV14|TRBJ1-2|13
CASSQDVYRGYTF
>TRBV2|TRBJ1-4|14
CASSVRAINEKLFF
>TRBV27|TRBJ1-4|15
CASSLSGTGREKLFF
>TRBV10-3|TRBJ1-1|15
CAISESKGLATEAFF
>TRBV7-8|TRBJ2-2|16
CASRPPLTSGSRELFF
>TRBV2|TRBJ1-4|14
CASSVDGQFEKLFF
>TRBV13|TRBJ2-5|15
CASSLRRLYQETQYF
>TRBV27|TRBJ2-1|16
CASSLDRDWADNEQFF
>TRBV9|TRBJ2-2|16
CASSVIGGTNTGELFF
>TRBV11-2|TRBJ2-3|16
CASSLGRGTSTDTQYF
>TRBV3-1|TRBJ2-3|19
CASSQGASVAGGPVYTQYF
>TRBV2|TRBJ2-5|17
CASSEAPGLARRETQYF
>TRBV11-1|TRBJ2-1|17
CASSPQDGLVSYNEQFF
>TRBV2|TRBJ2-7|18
CASSDTSALAPKIYEQYF
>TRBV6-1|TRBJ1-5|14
CASSDNTRNQPQHF
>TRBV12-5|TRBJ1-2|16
CASGRTHPTRNYGYTF